The present entry profiles one T cell receptor beta chain with its context. The data originate from a study of blood T cell repertoires in COVID-19. Looking at the study overall: The study drew acute and convalescent COVID-19 samples from the United States, Italy and Spain. The analysed material was cDNA or gDNA that came from T cells, B-cell-depleted T cells, or PBMCs.

V was clipped by 9 bases and J by 9 bases; unmatched bases: 13. Per the germline V gene, CDR1 is MDHEN and CDR2 is SYDVKM. The CDR3 consists of 15 residues. Under the authors' procedure: Reference gene primer amplification gave estimated nucleated cell counts. The protocol was immunoSEQ multiplex PCR, while the TCRdb copy is restricted to in-frame clones and leaves out a portion. The DNA was the basis for D and trimming; V, J and clone size are from that table. The table has about 270,000 clones, around 86% seen once. V is TRBV28 and J is TRBJ1-6; 8 bases map to TRBD1. The source is a man aged 35 to 55 with active or convalescent COVID-19. Sequencing was carried out using peripheral blood. The CDR3 region is CASRMQGAKISPLHF. DNA of the CDR3: TGTGCCAGTCGAATGCAGGGGGCGAAGATTTCACCCCTCCACTTT.